This T cell receptor (beta chain) was documented in a study of blood T cells in healthy people across ages (dated by TCRdb to the mid-2010s). About the study as a whole: In model experiments, template switching captured roughly one uniquely barcoded TCR beta cDNA molecule for every two T cells. To avoid experimental bias, donors of different ages were randomly spread across the sequencing lanes. The donors were split into four age groups: young (average around 15 years), middle-aged (39), aged (approximately 59) and long-lived (roughly 77). The study analyzed two additional independent replicas of 1 million unique cDNA reads from the same blood draw for two donors, one aged 18 to 30 and one aged 80 or older. Age-related changes in TCR beta repertoire diversity were measured in the study by deep sequencing normalized with unique cDNA molecular identifiers. Points the paper makes about the study in general: Observed TCR beta diversity correlated strongly with the percentage of naive T cells measured by flow cytometry. Compared with the aged group, the long-lived group had more naive CD4+ T cells, fewer expanded clones and increased TCR diversity, suggesting age selection. Since profiling was done on bulk unsorted PBMCs, naive and antigen-experienced compartments could not be conclusively compared. Total diversity estimates from one million sequenced T cells were considered lower bounds and underestimates. Donor CMV infection status was unknown, potentially confounding age-related changes in expanded clonotypes. As age increased, observed TCR beta diversity per million T cells dropped in a roughly linear way, and a significant reduction was already evident by age around 41.

Systemically healthy Caucasian individuals from Russia, some 40 in total and aged roughly 6 to 90 years, were included as donors. Approximately 10 milliliters of peripheral blood were collected from each donor into EDTA-treated Vacutainer tubes. Ficoll-Paque density-gradient centrifugation was used to isolate PBMCs, with at least 6.5 million obtained per sample. Trizol reagent was used to extract total RNA from PBMCs, with at least 5.5 micrograms per sample. Naive CD45RAhigh/CD27high T cell percentages were measured by flow cytometry on a PBMC aliquot from every donor. Libraries were constructed by 5' RACE. A second PCR of 7 to 11 cycles was performed with a sample-barcoded 5' primer and a J-beta primer mix. Each TCR beta cDNA molecule received a unique molecular identifier from a template-switch 5' adaptor carrying 12 random nucleotides. At least 2.5 million CDR3-containing paired-end reads were obtained from each sample. First-strand cDNA was synthesized from all RNA with the Mint cDNA synthesis kit, primed by a TRBC-specific oligonucleotide. All cDNA was treated with uracil-DNA glycosylase and then went through a first 18-cycle PCR with the universal primers M1SS and BC2_uni_R. As for how the authors treated the data: For normalization, 1 million high-quality reads, each with a distinct molecular identifier, were randomly selected from each sample. Instead of being binned into consensus sequences, reads that shared molecular identifiers were thrown out. MiTCR, set to a Q25 quality threshold and the strictest error-elimination algorithm, was used for CDR3 identification, clonotype clustering and error correction. A nonparametric unseen species model with Euler transformation was used to estimate a lower bound on total TCR beta diversity. TCRdb redid the processing of the public reads, applying fastp at Q25 and MiXCR, and retained in-frame beta chains. Every CDR3 protein is listed once, alongside the most common genes and DNA of its rows. TCRdb's processing, not the authors' own work, is the source of the V and J calls. This sample gives fewer than 2,000,000 distinct CDR3 sequences in total; about two fifths of them show up just once. More than 20% of the sample rests with the top ten.

In its sample, this clonotype was seen a few times. Its antigen remains undetermined. Base qualities are missing; no much larger clone stands one base away. Sequenced sample: blood. This TCR came from a human donor in good health.

The DNA sequence follows: TGTGCCAGCACCCAAAGACAGAACTACGAGCAGTACTTC. Protein translation: CASTQRQNYEQYF. The chain employs TRBV7-2 and TRBJ2-7; TRBD1 is perhaps the D gene, given 5 matching bases. The CDR3 holds 13 amino acids from the cysteine to the phenylalanine. Only CDR3 DNA is held: 39 bases, read in frame from base 1. Per the germline V gene, SGHTA is the CDR1 and FQGNSA is the CDR2. The germline ends are 13 bases apart after V is trimmed by 7 bases and J by 3 bases.